A single sample is the source of the 9 T cell receptor beta chains below, sequenced in a study of tissue T cells after allogeneic stem cell transplantation. Produced via immunoSEQ multiplex PCR; TCRdb's table is partial and in-frame only. The profile shows roughly 4,200 clones, less than 60% of them singletons. The time point was: mouse harvest day 14 after allogeneic transplant. Tail vein injection delivered 10^7 T-cell-depleted bone marrow cells and 10^6 splenic CD5+ T cells. The sequencing input was lymph node tissue. These receptors originate from a female BALB/c mouse given C57BL/6 T cells with graft-versus-host disease after an allogeneic hematopoietic cell transplant.

Worth noting for this clone: The genes and germline here are from mouse. The sequenced fragment ends 1 residue before the CDR3 boundary, so the rest is inferred from the germline J gene. The rearrangement joins TRBV15 to TRBJ2-1, with 9 bases lining up with TRBD2. The germline gives CDR1 SGHND, CDR2 FRSKSL. With V trimmed by 6 bases and J by 2 bases, 2 bases remained unmatched. This CDR3 has 14 residues. The part of the CDR3 DNA that was read is TGTGCCAGCAGACGACTGGGGGACTATGCTGAGCAGTTC. Its protein is CASRRLGDYAEQF. The whole CDR3 protein reads CASRRLGDYAEQFF.

Turning to this clone: The gene names given are mouse names. The read terminates 1 residue ahead of where the CDR3 ends, so the germline J gene completes it. The chain combines TRBV20 with TRBJ1-1, with no clear D. The length of the CDR3 is 11 residues. Germline assignment: CDR1 GFQATS and CDR2 STVNSAI. V was clipped by 2 bases and J by 3 bases, with 4 bases between them. The CDR3: CGARTDTEVFF. CDR3 bases read: TGTGGTGCTAGGACAGACACAGAAGTCTTC.

A note on this clone: Mouse names are used for the genes. Read data end 1 residue before the CDR3 end; the end is taken from the germline J gene. V and J are TRBV26 and TRBJ2-1, with 7 bases aligning to TRBD1. The CDR3 extends over 13 amino acids. The V and J ends lost 4 bases and 3 bases, in that order; junction bases with no gene match: 0. The germline V gene has CDR1 KGHPV and CDR2 FQNQEV (reference sequence). CDR3 protein: CASSRQGYAEQFF. The CDR3 bases that were read are TGTGCCAGCAGTCGACAGGGCTATGCTGAGCAGTTC.

In this sample, this clone is medium-sized. The genes and germline here are from mouse. From the germline J gene comes the end of the CDR3, since the read stops 1 residue before it. V and J are TRBV26 and TRBJ2-7, with 10 bases identical to TRBD2. This CDR3 is built from 14 residues. The germline V gene has CDR1 KGHPV and CDR2 FQNQEV (reference sequence). Trimming cost V 1 base and J 4 bases; bases outside gene matches: 1. CDR3 DNA, as far as it was read: TGTGCCAGCAGTCTGTACTGGGGGGGTTATGAACAGTAC. It codes for CASSLYWGGYEQY. The CDR3 as a whole reads CASSLYWGGYEQYF.

This clone has more than one count but fewer than ten. Mouse names are used for the genes. The sequence runs out 1 residue before the end of the CDR3; the remainder is reconstructed from the germline J gene. V gene TRBV15 combines with J gene TRBJ2-5; D is unclear. Germline lookup yields CDR1 SGHND and CDR2 FRSKSL. This CDR3 region has 13 residues. V was trimmed by 3 bases and J by 0 bases, leaving 4 bases between them. CDR3 sequence: CASSFRNQDTQYF. The sequenced part of the CDR3 DNA is TGTGCCAGCAGTTTCAGAAACCAAGACACCCAGTAC.

In the case of this clone: Genes here carry mouse names. The sequenced fragment ends 1 residue before the CDR3 boundary, so the rest is inferred from the germline J gene. The chain links TRBV23 to TRBJ1-1; the table's D call of TRBD1 was not tested on the DNA. The germline V gene has CDR1 KGHTA and CDR2 FQNQQP. The CDR3 runs 13 residues. The sequenced CDR3 bases are TGCTCCAGCAGTTCCCGGGACAGGGGAGAAGTCTTC. Translation gives CSSSSRDRGEVF. The entire CDR3 protein is CSSSSRDRGEVFF. The entire variable domain, with the rest obtained from reference TRBV23 and TRBJ1-1, is as follows: DAAVTQKPRYLIKMKGQEAEMKCIPEKGHTAVFWYQQKQSKELKFLIYFQNQQPLDQIDMVKERFSAVCPSSSLCSLGIRTCEAEDSALYLCSSSSRDRGEVFFGKGTRLTVV.

By share, this clone ranks as large. These gene names are mouse names. The observed sequence ends 1 residue before the CDR3 terminus, with the missing tail filled in from the germline J gene. The sample contains more than one DNA sequence encoding this CDR3. V is TRBV5 and J is TRBJ2-7, with 10 bases that match TRBD2. Germline assignment: CDR1 LGHNA and CDR2 YNLKQL (reference sequence). V lost 4 bases to trimming and J lost 4 bases; unmatched junction nucleotides: 4. The CDR3 spans 14 residues. CDR3 DNA (partial): TGTGCCAGCAGCCCCGGACTGGGGGTTTATGAACAGTAC. Translated: CASSPGLGVYEQY. Given in full, the CDR3 is CASSPGLGVYEQYF.

The sample holds a few counts of this clone. Mouse gene names apply. The CDR3 end lies 1 residue beyond the end of the read and is filled in from the germline J gene. The chain is built from TRBV14 and TRBJ2-7; 7 bases map to TRBD1. Per germline, CDR1 SGHDT and CDR2 FRDEAV. This CDR3 comprises 14 residues. The junction had 5 bases not matched to a gene; V was cut back by 5 bases and J by 0 bases. This CDR3 is CASSRQGSSYEQYF. CDR3 DNA, as far as it was read: TGTGCCAGCAGCCGACAGGGAAGCTCCTATGAACAGTAC.

This clone showed up just a few times. The gene symbols are mouse symbols. Read coverage stops 1 residue before the CDR3 terminus; the germline J gene supplies the remainder. V is TRBV2 and J is TRBJ1-2, with TRBD1 identical over 8 bases. Trimming removed 0 bases from V and 3 bases from J; junction bases left unmatched: 3. There are 15 residues in the CDR3. Per germline, CDR1 LGHNA and CDR2 YSYQKL. CDR3 bases read: TGTGCCAGCAGCCAAGAAAGACAGGGGCACTCCGACTACACC. It is translated as CASSQERQGHSDYT. The complete CDR3 sequence is CASSQERQGHSDYTF.